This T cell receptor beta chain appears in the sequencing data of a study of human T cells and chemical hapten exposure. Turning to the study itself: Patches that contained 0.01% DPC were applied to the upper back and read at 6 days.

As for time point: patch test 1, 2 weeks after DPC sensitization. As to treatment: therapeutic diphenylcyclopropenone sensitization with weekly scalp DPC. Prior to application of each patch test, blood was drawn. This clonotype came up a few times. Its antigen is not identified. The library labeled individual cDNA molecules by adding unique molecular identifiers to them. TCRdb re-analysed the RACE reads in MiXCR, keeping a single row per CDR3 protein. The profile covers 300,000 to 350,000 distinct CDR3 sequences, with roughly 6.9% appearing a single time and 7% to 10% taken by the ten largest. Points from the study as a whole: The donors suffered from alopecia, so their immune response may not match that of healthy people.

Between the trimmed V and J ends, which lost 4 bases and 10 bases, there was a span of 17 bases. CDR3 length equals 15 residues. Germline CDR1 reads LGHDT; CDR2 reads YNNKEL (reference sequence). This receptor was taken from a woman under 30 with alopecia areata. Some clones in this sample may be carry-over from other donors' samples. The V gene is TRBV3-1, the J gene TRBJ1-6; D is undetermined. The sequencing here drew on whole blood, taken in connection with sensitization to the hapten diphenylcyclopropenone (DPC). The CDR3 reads CASSPEKRIQSPLHF. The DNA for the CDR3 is TGTGCCAGCAGCCCCGAGAAGAGGATTCAATCACCCCTCCACTTT.